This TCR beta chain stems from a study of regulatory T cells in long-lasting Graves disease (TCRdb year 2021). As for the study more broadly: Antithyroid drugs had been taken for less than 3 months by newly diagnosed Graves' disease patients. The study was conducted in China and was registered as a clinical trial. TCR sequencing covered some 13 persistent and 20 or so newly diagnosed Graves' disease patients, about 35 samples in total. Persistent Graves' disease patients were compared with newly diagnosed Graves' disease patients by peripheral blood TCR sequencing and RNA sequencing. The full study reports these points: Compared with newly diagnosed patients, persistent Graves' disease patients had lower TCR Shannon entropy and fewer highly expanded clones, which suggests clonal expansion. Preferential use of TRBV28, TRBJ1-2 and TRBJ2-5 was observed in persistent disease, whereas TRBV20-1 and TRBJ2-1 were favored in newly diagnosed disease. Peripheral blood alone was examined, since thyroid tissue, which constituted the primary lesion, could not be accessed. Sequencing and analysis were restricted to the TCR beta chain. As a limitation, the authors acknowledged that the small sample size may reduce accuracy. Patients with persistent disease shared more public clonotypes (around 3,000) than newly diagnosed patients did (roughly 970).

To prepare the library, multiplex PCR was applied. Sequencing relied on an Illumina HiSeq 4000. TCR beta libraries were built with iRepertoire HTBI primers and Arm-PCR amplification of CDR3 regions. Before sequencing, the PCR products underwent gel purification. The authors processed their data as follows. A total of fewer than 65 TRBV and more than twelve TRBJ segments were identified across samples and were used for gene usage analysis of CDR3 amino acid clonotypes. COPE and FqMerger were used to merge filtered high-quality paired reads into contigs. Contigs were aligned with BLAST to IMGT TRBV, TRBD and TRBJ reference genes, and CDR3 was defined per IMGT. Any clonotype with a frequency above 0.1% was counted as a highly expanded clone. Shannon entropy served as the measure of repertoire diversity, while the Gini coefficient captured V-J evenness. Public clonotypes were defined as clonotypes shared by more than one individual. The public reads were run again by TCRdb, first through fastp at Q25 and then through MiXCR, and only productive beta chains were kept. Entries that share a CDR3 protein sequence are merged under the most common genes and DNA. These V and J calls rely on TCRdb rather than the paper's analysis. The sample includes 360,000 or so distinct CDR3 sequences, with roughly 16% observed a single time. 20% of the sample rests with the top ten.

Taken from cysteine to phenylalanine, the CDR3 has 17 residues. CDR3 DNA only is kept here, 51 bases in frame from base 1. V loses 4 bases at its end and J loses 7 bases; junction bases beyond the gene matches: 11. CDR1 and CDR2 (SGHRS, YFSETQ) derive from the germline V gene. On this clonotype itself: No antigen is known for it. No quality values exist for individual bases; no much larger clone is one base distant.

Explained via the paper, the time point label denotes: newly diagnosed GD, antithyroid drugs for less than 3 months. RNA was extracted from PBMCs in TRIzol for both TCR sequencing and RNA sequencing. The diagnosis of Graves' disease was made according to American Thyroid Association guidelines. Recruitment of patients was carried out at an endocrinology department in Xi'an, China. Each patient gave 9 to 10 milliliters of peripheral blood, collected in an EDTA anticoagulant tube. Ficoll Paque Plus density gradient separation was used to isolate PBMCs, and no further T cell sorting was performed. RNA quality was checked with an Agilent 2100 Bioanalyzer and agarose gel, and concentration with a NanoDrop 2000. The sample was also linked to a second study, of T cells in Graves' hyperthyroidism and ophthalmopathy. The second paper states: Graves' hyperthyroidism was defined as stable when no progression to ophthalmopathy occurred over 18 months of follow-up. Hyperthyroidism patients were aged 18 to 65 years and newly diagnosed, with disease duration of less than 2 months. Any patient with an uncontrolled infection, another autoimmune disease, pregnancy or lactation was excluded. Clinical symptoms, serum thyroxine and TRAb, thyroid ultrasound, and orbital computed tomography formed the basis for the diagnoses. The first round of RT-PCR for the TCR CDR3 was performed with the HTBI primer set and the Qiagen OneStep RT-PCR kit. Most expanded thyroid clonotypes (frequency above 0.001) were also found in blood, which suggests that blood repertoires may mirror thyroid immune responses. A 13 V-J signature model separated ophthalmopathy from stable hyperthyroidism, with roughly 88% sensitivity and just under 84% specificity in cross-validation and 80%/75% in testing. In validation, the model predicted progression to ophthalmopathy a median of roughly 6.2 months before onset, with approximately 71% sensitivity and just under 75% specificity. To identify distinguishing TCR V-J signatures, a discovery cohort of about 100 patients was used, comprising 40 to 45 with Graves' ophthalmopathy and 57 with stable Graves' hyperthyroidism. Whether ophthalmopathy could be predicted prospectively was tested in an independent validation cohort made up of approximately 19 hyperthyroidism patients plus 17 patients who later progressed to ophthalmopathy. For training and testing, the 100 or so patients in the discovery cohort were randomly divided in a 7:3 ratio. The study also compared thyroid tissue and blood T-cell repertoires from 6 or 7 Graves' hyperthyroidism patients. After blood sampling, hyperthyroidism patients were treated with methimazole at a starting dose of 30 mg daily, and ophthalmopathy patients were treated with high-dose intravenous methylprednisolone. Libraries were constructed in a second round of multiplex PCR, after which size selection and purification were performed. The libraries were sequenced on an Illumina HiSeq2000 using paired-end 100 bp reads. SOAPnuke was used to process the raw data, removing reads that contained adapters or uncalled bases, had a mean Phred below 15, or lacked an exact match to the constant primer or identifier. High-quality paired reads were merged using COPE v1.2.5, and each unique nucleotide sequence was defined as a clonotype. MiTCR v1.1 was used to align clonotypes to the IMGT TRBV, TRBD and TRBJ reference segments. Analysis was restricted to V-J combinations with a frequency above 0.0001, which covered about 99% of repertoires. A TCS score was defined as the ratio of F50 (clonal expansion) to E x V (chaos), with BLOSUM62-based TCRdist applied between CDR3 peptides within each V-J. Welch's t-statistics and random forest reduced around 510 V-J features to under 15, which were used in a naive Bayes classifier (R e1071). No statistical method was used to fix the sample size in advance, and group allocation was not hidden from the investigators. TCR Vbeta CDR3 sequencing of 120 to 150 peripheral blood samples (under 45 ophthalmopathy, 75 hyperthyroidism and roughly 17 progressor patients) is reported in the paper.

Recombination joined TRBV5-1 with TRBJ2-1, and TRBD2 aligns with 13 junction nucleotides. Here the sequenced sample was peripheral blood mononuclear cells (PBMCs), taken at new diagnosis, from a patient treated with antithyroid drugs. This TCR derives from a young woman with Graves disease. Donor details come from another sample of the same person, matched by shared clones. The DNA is TGCGCCAGCAGCAGCCAAGGGACTAGCGGGATCAAAAATGAGCAGTTCTTC. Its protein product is CASSSQGTSGIKNEQFF.